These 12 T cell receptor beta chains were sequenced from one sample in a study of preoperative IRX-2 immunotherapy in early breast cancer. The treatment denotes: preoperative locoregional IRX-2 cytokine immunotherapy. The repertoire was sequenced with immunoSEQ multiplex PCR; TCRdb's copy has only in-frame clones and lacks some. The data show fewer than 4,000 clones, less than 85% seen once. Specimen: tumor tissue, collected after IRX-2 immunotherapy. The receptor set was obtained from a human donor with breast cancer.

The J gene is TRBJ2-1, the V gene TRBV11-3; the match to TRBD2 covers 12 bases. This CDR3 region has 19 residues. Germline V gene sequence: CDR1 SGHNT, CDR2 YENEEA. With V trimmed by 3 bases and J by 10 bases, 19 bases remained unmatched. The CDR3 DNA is TGTGCCAGCAGCTTCATAATCGGGCGAAGACTAGCGGGAGTAGGGGAGCAGTTCTTC. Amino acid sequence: CASSFIIGRRLAGVGEQFF.

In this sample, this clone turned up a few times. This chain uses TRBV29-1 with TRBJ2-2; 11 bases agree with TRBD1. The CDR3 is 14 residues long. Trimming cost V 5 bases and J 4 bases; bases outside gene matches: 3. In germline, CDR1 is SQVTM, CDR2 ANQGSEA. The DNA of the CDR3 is TGCAGCGTTCGGACAGGGGGCGGCACCGGGGAGCTGTTTTTT. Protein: CSVRTGGGTGELFF.

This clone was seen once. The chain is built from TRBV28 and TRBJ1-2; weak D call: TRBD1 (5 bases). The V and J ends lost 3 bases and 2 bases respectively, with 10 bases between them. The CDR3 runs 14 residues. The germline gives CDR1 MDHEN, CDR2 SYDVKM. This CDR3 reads CASSFPGGNYGYTF. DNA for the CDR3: TGTGCCAGCAGTTTCCCGGGGGGAAACTATGGCTACACCTTC.

CDR3 in amino acids: CASWATPESAGTF. The DNA of the CDR3 is TGTGCCTCCTGGGCGACACCGGAGTCGGCCGGCACCTTC. The rearrangement joins TRBV30 to TRBJ1-2, with no clear D. This CDR3 has 13 residues. Trimming removed 7 bases at V and 13 bases at J, with 25 bases between. The germline CDR1 and CDR2 sequences are GTSNPN and SVGIG (reference sequence).

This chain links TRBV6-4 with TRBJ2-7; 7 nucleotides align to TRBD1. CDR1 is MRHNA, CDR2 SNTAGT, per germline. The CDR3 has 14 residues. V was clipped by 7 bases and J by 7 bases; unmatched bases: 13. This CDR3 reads CASIKNRGSGEQYF. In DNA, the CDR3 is TGTGCCAGCATCAAGAACAGGGGTTCGGGTGAGCAGTACTTC.

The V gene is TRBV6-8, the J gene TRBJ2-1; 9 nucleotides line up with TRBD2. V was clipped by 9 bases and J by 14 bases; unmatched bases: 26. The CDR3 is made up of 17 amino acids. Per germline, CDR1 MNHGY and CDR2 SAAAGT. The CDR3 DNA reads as TGTGCCAGTCAGCCCCTTCCATGGACCGGGACTAGCTTATCCGAGTTCTTC. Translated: CASQPLPWTGTSLSEFF.

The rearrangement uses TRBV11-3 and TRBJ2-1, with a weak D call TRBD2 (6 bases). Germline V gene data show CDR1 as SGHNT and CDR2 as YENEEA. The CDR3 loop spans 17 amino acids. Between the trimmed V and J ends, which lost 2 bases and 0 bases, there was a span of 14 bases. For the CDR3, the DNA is TGTGCCAGCAGCTTAAGGGCGGCGGGAAGCTCCTACAATGAGCAGTTCTTC. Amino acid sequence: CASSLRAAGSSYNEQFF.

This chain's CDR3 is CASSDMAGGAYGYTF. As DNA, the CDR3 is TGTGCCAGCAGTGACATGGCAGGGGGCGCTTATGGCTACACCTTC. The gene calls are TRBV6-8 and TRBJ1-2, with 8 bases aligning to TRBD1. This CDR3 has 15 amino acids. The germline V gene encodes CDR1 MNHGY and CDR2 SAAAGT. V was clipped by 5 bases and J by 5 bases; unmatched bases: 10.

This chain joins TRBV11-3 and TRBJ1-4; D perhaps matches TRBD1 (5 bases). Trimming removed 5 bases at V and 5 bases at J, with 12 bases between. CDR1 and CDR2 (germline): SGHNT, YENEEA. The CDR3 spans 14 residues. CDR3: CASSAGKPNEKLFF. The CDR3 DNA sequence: TGTGCCAGCAGCGCAGGGAAGCCAAATGAAAAACTGTTTTTT.

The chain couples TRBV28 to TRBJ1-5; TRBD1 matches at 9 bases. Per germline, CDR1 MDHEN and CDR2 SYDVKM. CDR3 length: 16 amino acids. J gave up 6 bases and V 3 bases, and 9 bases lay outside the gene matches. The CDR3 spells CASSFYPTGGGQPQHF. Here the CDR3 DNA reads TGTGCCAGCAGTTTTTATCCCACAGGGGGCGGTCAGCCCCAGCATTTT.

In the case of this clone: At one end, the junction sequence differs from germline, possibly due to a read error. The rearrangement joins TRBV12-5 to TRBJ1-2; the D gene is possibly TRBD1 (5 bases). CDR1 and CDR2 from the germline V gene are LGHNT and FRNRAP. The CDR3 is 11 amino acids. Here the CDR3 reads CASGFGDRLRF. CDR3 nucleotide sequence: TGTGCTAGTGGTTTTGGGGACCGACTCCGCTTC.

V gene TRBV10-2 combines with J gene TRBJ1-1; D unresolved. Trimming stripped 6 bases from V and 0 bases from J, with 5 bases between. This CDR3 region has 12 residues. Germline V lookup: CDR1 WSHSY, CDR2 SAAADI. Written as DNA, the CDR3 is TGCGCCAGCAGCGGAATGAACACTGAAGCTTTCTTT. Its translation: CASSGMNTEAFF.